Listed below are T cell receptor beta chains from one sample, sequenced in a study of vaccination effects on CD4 cells after COVID-19. For these receptors, no antigen is known. Clones were read by immunoSEQ multiplex PCR, and TCRdb kept only the in-frame ones, dropping some. This sample carries under 40,000 clones, approximately 71% of them seen once, and the ten largest clones take 4% to 4.5%. The starting material was CD4+ T cells from PBMCs cultured without peptide, obtained before COVID-19 vaccination. The receptor source for this set is a human donor who received a COVID-19 vaccine. CDR3s include the opening cysteine and the closing phenylalanine or tryptophan. Each record gives: CDR3 length, J gene, V gene, D gene, clone size, CDR3 protein, CDR3 DNA. D genes are given only for firm matches. Some rows have no size entry. The others give once, few or many, or a class for an expanded clone.

CDR3 length: 14; J gene: TRBJ1-1; V gene: TRBV6-5; D gene: -; clone size: -; CDR3 protein: CASTGPLGNTEAFF; CDR3 DNA: TGTGCCAGCACGGGCCCATTGGGGAACACTGAAGCTTTCTTT
CDR3 length: 15; J gene: TRBJ1-4; V gene: TRBV5-8; D gene: TRBD1; clone size: -; CDR3 protein: CASSLGQGGNEKLFF; CDR3 DNA: TGTGCCAGCAGCTTGGGACAGGGAGGAAATGAAAAACTGTTTTTT
CDR3 length: 14; J gene: TRBJ1-4; V gene: TRBV7-2; D gene: -; clone size: -; CDR3 protein: CASSRTATNEKLFF; CDR3 DNA: TGTGCCAGCAGCCGGACGGCAACTAATGAAAAACTGTTTTTT
CDR3 length: 13; J gene: TRBJ2-1; V gene: TRBV5-4; D gene: -; clone size: -; CDR3 protein: CASSPRDHNEQFF; CDR3 DNA: TGTGCCAGCAGCCCTCGGGATCACAATGAGCAGTTCTTC
CDR3 length: 16; J gene: TRBJ1-4; V gene: TRBV5-6; D gene: -; clone size: few; CDR3 protein: CASSLMGLTLNEKLFF; CDR3 DNA: TGTGCCAGCAGCTTGATGGGACTGACGCTTAATGAAAAACTGTTTTTT
CDR3 length: 17; J gene: TRBJ2-1; V gene: TRBV19; D gene: -; clone size: few; CDR3 protein: CASSIGPTTRWDNEQFF; CDR3 DNA: TGTGCCAGTAGTATTGGGCCTACAACTAGGTGGGACAATGAGCAGTTCTTC
CDR3 length: 14; J gene: TRBJ2-5; V gene: TRBV19; D gene: TRBD1; clone size: -; CDR3 protein: CASSRRGFYETQYF; CDR3 DNA: TGTGCCAGCTCCCGCAGGGGGTTTTACGAGACCCAGTACTTC
CDR3 length: 17; J gene: TRBJ2-3; V gene: TRBV5-5; D gene: TRBD2; clone size: once; CDR3 protein: CASSFESGSRGTDTQYF; CDR3 DNA: TGTGCCAGCAGCTTTGAGAGCGGGAGTAGGGGGACAGATACGCAGTATTTT
CDR3 length: 14; J gene: TRBJ1-1; V gene: TRBV3-1/TRBV3-2; D gene: -; clone size: -; CDR3 protein: CASSHLAANTEAFF; CDR3 DNA: TGTGCCAGCAGCCACTTAGCGGCGAACACTGAAGCTTTCTTT
CDR3 length: 17; J gene: TRBJ2-1; V gene: TRBV7-9; D gene: -; clone size: few; CDR3 protein: CASSLGRWGWTYNEQFF; CDR3 DNA: TGTGCCAGCAGCTTAGGTCGTTGGGGCTGGACCTACAATGAGCAGTTCTTC
CDR3 length: 17; J gene: TRBJ1-2; V gene: TRBV3-1/TRBV3-2; D gene: -; clone size: few; CDR3 protein: CASSHGYRTELNYGYTF; CDR3 DNA: TGTGCCAGCAGCCACGGATACCGGACAGAACTTAACTATGGCTACACCTTC
CDR3 length: 16; J gene: TRBJ1-2; V gene: TRBV27; D gene: -; clone size: few; CDR3 protein: CASSLSWPGQNYGYTF; CDR3 DNA: TGTGCCAGCAGTTTATCCTGGCCAGGACAGAACTATGGCTACACCTTC
CDR3 length: 13; J gene: TRBJ1-6; V gene: TRBV12-3/TRBV12-4; D gene: TRBD1; clone size: few; CDR3 protein: CASRQGVNSPLHF; CDR3 DNA: TGTGCCAGCAGACAGGGGGTAAATTCACCCCTCCACTTT
CDR3 length: 13; J gene: TRBJ2-5; V gene: TRBV6-6; D gene: TRBD1; clone size: -; CDR3 protein: CASTHRGGETQYF; CDR3 DNA: TGTGCCAGCACCCACAGGGGCGGGGAGACCCAGTACTTC
CDR3 length: 16; J gene: TRBJ2-2; V gene: TRBV10-2; D gene: TRBD2; clone size: -; CDR3 protein: CASSLTSGRSSGELFF; CDR3 DNA: TGCGCCAGCAGTTTGACTAGCGGGAGAAGTTCCGGGGAGCTGTTTTTT
CDR3 length: 15; J gene: TRBJ1-3; V gene: TRBV10-3; D gene: -; clone size: -; CDR3 protein: CAITNQARGGNTIYF; CDR3 DNA: TGTGCCATCACTAACCAGGCCCGGGGCGGAAACACCATATATTTT
CDR3 length: 16; J gene: TRBJ2-5; V gene: TRBV5-4; D gene: TRBD2; clone size: -; CDR3 protein: CASSPTGRGGRETQYF; CDR3 DNA: TGTGCCAGCAGCCCGACCGGGCGGGGGGGCAGGGAGACCCAGTACTTC
CDR3 length: 14; J gene: TRBJ2-7; V gene: TRBV5-1; D gene: -; clone size: -; CDR3 protein: CASSLEGRNYEQYF; CDR3 DNA: TGCGCCAGCAGCTTGGAAGGCAGAAACTACGAGCAGTACTTC
CDR3 length: 16; J gene: TRBJ1-1; V gene: TRBV5-4; D gene: TRBD1; clone size: -; CDR3 protein: CASSPDRNNMNTEAFF; CDR3 DNA: TGTGCCAGCAGCCCGGACAGGAATAACATGAACACTGAAGCTTTCTTT
CDR3 length: 16; J gene: TRBJ2-1; V gene: TRBV5-8; D gene: TRBD1; clone size: -; CDR3 protein: CASSLGQVPSYNEQFF; CDR3 DNA: TGTGCCAGCAGCTTAGGACAGGTTCCATCTTACAATGAGCAGTTCTTC
CDR3 length: 13; J gene: TRBJ2-7; V gene: TRBV24-1; D gene: TRBD2; clone size: once; CDR3 protein: CATSDGGDYEQYF; CDR3 DNA: TGTGCCACCAGTGATGGGGGGGACTACGAGCAGTACTTC
CDR3 length: 15; J gene: TRBJ2-3; V gene: TRBV18; D gene: -; clone size: once; CDR3 protein: CASQAGTVSTDTQYF; CDR3 DNA: TGTGCCAGCCAAGCCGGGACGGTTAGCACAGATACGCAGTATTTT
CDR3 length: 17; J gene: TRBJ2-1; V gene: TRBV27; D gene: TRBD1; clone size: -; CDR3 protein: CASGYSHRDRGVGKQFF; CDR3 DNA: TGTGCCAGCGGATATTCTCACCGGGACAGGGGGGTGGGAAAACAGTTCTTC
CDR3 length: 13; J gene: TRBJ2-3; V gene: TRBV10-3; D gene: -; clone size: -; CDR3 protein: CAITSTSTDTQYF; CDR3 DNA: TGTGCCATCACTTCCACCAGCACAGATACGCAGTATTTT
CDR3 length: 14; J gene: TRBJ2-1; V gene: TRBV7-8; D gene: TRBD1; clone size: -; CDR3 protein: CASSLTDRYDEQFF; CDR3 DNA: TGTGCCAGCAGCTTGACGGACAGGTACGATGAGCAGTTCTTC
CDR3 length: 15; J gene: TRBJ1-1; V gene: TRBV10-1; D gene: -; clone size: -; CDR3 protein: CASSPLGNMNTEAFF; CDR3 DNA: TGCGCCAGCAGCCCGCTGGGCAACATGAACACTGAAGCTTTCTTT
CDR3 length: 13; J gene: TRBJ1-4; V gene: TRBV19; D gene: -; clone size: -; CDR3 protein: CASSIRGGEKLFF; CDR3 DNA: TGTGCCAGTAGTATAAGGGGTGGTGAAAAACTGTTTTTT
CDR3 length: 17; J gene: TRBJ1-6; V gene: TRBV14; D gene: TRBD1; clone size: -; CDR3 protein: CASRGGGTGGGNSPLHF; CDR3 DNA: TGTGCCAGCAGGGGGGGAGGGACAGGTGGAGGAAATTCACCCCTCCACTTT
CDR3 length: 15; J gene: TRBJ1-3; V gene: TRBV5-1; D gene: TRBD1; clone size: -; CDR3 protein: CASGRWGQAGNTIYF; CDR3 DNA: TGCGCCAGCGGACGGTGGGGACAGGCTGGAAACACCATATATTTT
CDR3 length: 14; J gene: TRBJ2-7; V gene: TRBV10-1; D gene: -; clone size: -; CDR3 protein: CASSDPGSSYEQYF; CDR3 DNA: TGCGCCAGCAGTGACCCGGGGAGCTCCTACGAGCAGTACTTC
CDR3 length: 15; J gene: TRBJ1-6; V gene: TRBV5-4; D gene: TRBD1; clone size: -; CDR3 protein: CASSLLQGPNSPLHF; CDR3 DNA: TGTGCCAGCAGCTTGCTACAGGGGCCAAATTCACCCCTCCACTTT
CDR3 length: 17; J gene: TRBJ2-6; V gene: TRBV5-1; D gene: TRBD1; clone size: -; CDR3 protein: CASVKGQTNSGANVLTF; CDR3 DNA: TGCGCCAGCGTTAAGGGACAGACGAACTCTGGGGCCAACGTCCTGACTTTC
CDR3 length: 14; J gene: TRBJ2-3; V gene: TRBV5-1; D gene: -; clone size: -; CDR3 protein: CASSLAEGTDTQYF; CDR3 DNA: TGCGCCAGCAGCTTGGCCGAGGGCACAGATACGCAGTATTTT
CDR3 length: 15; J gene: TRBJ2-5; V gene: TRBV2; D gene: -; clone size: -; CDR3 protein: CASSPWGGLQETQYF; CDR3 DNA: TGTGCCAGCAGTCCGTGGGGGGGGCTCCAAGAGACCCAGTACTTC
CDR3 length: 17; J gene: TRBJ2-7; V gene: TRBV7-8; D gene: -; clone size: -; CDR3 protein: CASSPPRTFRSSYEQYF; CDR3 DNA: TGTGCCAGCAGCCCACCGAGGACCTTCAGAAGCTCCTACGAGCAGTACTTC
CDR3 length: 17; J gene: TRBJ1-2; V gene: TRBV4-1; D gene: TRBD1; clone size: -; CDR3 protein: CASRGVVRDRGLHGYTF; CDR3 DNA: TGCGCCAGCAGAGGGGTGGTCCGGGACAGGGGTTTACATGGCTACACCTTC
CDR3 length: 12; J gene: TRBJ2-5; V gene: TRBV2; D gene: TRBD2; clone size: -; CDR3 protein: CASGRGQETQYF; CDR3 DNA: TGTGCCAGCGGGAGGGGCCAAGAGACCCAGTACTTC
CDR3 length: 15; J gene: TRBJ2-7; V gene: TRBV5-4; D gene: TRBD2; clone size: -; CDR3 protein: CASSRGEGLAREQYF; CDR3 DNA: TGTGCCAGCAGCAGGGGGGAGGGACTAGCGAGAGAGCAGTACTTC
CDR3 length: 14; J gene: TRBJ1-6; V gene: TRBV5-5; D gene: -; clone size: -; CDR3 protein: CASSFGQINSPLHF; CDR3 DNA: TGTGCCAGCAGCTTCGGGCAGATTAATTCACCCCTCCACTTT
CDR3 length: 13; J gene: TRBJ1-1; V gene: TRBV7-8; D gene: -; clone size: -; CDR3 protein: CASSRQGNTEAFF; CDR3 DNA: TGTGCCAGCAGCCGTCAGGGGAACACTGAAGCTTTCTTT
CDR3 length: 14; J gene: TRBJ1-2; V gene: TRBV7-9; D gene: -; clone size: few; CDR3 protein: CASSLATLNYGYTF; CDR3 DNA: TGTGCCAGCAGCTTAGCGACGCTCAACTATGGCTACACCTTC
CDR3 length: 15; J gene: TRBJ2-3; V gene: TRBV21-1; D gene: -; clone size: -; CDR3 protein: CARFPPGQITDTQYF; CDR3 DNA: TGTGCCAGATTCCCTCCGGGACAGATCACAGATACGCAGTATTTT
CDR3 length: 15; J gene: TRBJ1-1; V gene: TRBV5-1; D gene: -; clone size: -; CDR3 protein: CASSPQSNRGTEAFF; CDR3 DNA: TGCGCCAGCAGCCCCCAGTCGAACCGAGGTACTGAAGCTTTCTTT
CDR3 length: 13; J gene: TRBJ2-2; V gene: TRBV6-5; D gene: TRBD1; clone size: -; CDR3 protein: CASGTGVTGELFF; CDR3 DNA: TGTGCCAGCGGGACAGGGGTCACCGGGGAGCTGTTTTTT
CDR3 length: 16; J gene: TRBJ1-2; V gene: TRBV3-1/TRBV3-2; D gene: -; clone size: -; CDR3 protein: CASSQPSGVTSYGYTF; CDR3 DNA: TGTGCCAGCAGCCAACCGTCAGGAGTTACGAGCTATGGCTACACCTTC